This TCR beta chain derives from a study of blood T cells in healthy people across ages. Study results and caveats: The study could not conclusively compare naive and antigen-experienced cells, given its unsorted PBMCs. There were more naive CD4+ cells and higher diversity in long-lived donors than in aged donors.

Alongside a J-beta primer mix, a sample-barcoded 5' primer served in a second PCR lasting about 7 to 11 cycles. TCRdb itself ran the 5' RACE reads through MiXCR, one entry per CDR3 protein. The sample comprises about 640,000 distinct CDR3 sequences, 58% of which are singletons, and roughly 34% rests with the top ten. This CDR3 is built from 16 residues. J lost 4 bases, V lost 0 bases, and 8 bases had no gene match. Healthy Caucasians from Russia aged about 6 to 95 served as donors. As regards this clonotype: Antigen unknown.

Input material: blood. The gene calls are TRBV12-3 or TRBV12-4 and TRBJ1-2, with TRBD1 matching 7 bases. The sequence was obtained from a man between 60 and 75 years old in good health. The CDR3 spells CASSLANLPGGYGYTF. CDR3 sequence (DNA): TGTGCCAGCAGTTTAGCGAATCTGCCAGGGGGCTATGGCTACACCTTC.